The rows below give T cell receptor beta chains drawn from one sample of a study of prognosis after radiotherapy for stage I lung cancer. In TCRdb, the multiplex PCR reads were re-called with MiXCR into one record per CDR3 protein. The sample consists of around 30,000 distinct CDR3 sequences, under 35% of them appearing once. The sequences come from PBMCs, collected before or after stereotactic body radiation therapy (not recorded which). The source is a donor of 50 years or more with non-small cell lung cancer. Both conserved end residues are part of each CDR3. Fields, in order: V gene, D gene, clone size, J gene, CDR3 DNA, CDR3 protein. D genes are given only for firm matches. Size is stated for part of the rows, as once, few or many counts, or as a class when the clone is expanded.

TRBV29-1	NA	NA	TRBJ2-6	TGCAGAGTTGAGTCAACCGGTGGGGCCAACGTCCTGACTTTC	CRVESTGGANVLTF
TRBV11-2	NA	many	TRBJ1-3	TGTGCCAGCAGCTTAATGGACAGCACTGGAAACACCATATATTTT	CASSLMDSTGNTIYF
TRBV24-1	NA	many	TRBJ2-5	TGTGCCACCTCGTCCCGGGCAGGGCTAGAGACCCAGTACTTC	CATSSRAGLETQYF
TRBV28	NA	NA	TRBJ1-3	TGTGCCAGCAGGATCAGGTGTTCTCGAAACACCATATATTTT	CASRIRCSRNTIYF
TRBV6-1	TRBD2	NA	TRBJ2-7	TGTGCCAGCAGAGGACTAGCGGGAGGCTACGAGCAGTACTTC	CASRGLAGGYEQYF
TRBV6-4	NA	many	TRBJ1-2	TGTGCCAGCAGTTATTCCAGGATGGTCGGCTACACCTTC	CASSYSRMVGYTF
TRBV6-1	NA	many	TRBJ2-5	TGTGCCAGCAGTCCTGATCGGGGGACCCAGTACTTC	CASSPDRGTQYF
TRBV2	NA	NA	TRBJ1-1	TGTGCCAGCAGCCCGGACATAAACACTGAAGCTTTCTTT	CASSPDINTEAFF
TRBV20-1	TRBD1	NA	TRBJ2-2	TGCAGTACGCCGGGACAGGGGTCCACCTGGGAGCTGTTTTTT	CSTPGQGSTWELFF
TRBV6-2/TRBV6-3	TRBD1	many	TRBJ1-2	TGTGCCAGCAGATTGACAGGGGGCTCATTTGGCTACACCTTC	CASRLTGGSFGYTF
TRBV24-1	NA	NA	TRBJ2-3	TGTGCCACCAGTGGGACTATCGTGGGGTCCACAGATACGCAGTATTTT	CATSGTIVGSTDTQYF
TRBV7-8	TRBD1	many	TRBJ2-2	TGTGCCAGCAGCTCCCTAGGGGGCAACACCGGGGAGCTGTTTTTT	CASSSLGGNTGELFF
TRBV5-1	TRBD1	many	TRBJ2-5	TGCGCCAGCAGCTTTAGGACAGGGGTTCGAGAGACCCAGTACTTC	CASSFRTGVRETQYF
TRBV4-1	NA	many	TRBJ2-2	TGCGCCAGCAGCCAAGATACCCAGGCGGGCGGGGAGCTGTTTTTT	CASSQDTQAGGELFF
TRBV25-1	NA	many	TRBJ1-4	TGTGCCAGCAGTGAAAGGTCCTCCGGCGGCAAACTGTTTTTT	CASSERSSGGKLFF
TRBV5-1	TRBD2	NA	TRBJ2-7	TGCGCCAGCAGCCTGACTAGCGGGACAGGGAACGAGCAGTACTTC	CASSLTSGTGNEQYF
TRBV15	TRBD1	NA	TRBJ1-2	TGTGCCACCAGATCTAGACGACAGGGGAGATATGGCTACACCTTC	CATRSRRQGRYGYTF
TRBV27	NA	NA	TRBJ1-5	TGTGCCAGCAGTTTCGGGTTGGATCAGCCCCATCATTTT	CASSFGLDQPHHF
TRBV5-1	TRBD2	many	TRBJ2-2	TGCGCCAGCAGCTTTGGCAGGGAGGGCACCGGGGAGCTGTTTTTT	CASSFGREGTGELFF
TRBV19	NA	NA	TRBJ1-2	TGTGCCAGTAGGCCCAGGTCCATGTATGGCTACACCTTC	CASRPRSMYGYTF
TRBV2	TRBD1	NA	TRBJ2-5	TGTGCCAGCAGTGAAAGGCCCACCGGGACAGGGTACACAAGAACCCAAGAGACCCAGTACTTC	CASSERPTGTGYTRTQETQYF
TRBV24-1	NA	NA	TRBJ1-3	TGTGCCAGCAGCCCCTCGGGCTCTGGAAACACCATATATTTT	CASSPSGSGNTIYF
TRBV3-1	NA	many	TRBJ1-4	TGTGCCAGCAGCCAAGTGGTTACTATCCTGGGCGGAAAACTGTTTTTT	CASSQVVTILGGKLFF
TRBV12-3/TRBV12-4	NA	many	TRBJ2-3	TGTGCCAGCAGTTTTACGGGGGGCTGGGCAGATACGCAGTATTTT	CASSFTGGWADTQYF
TRBV7-6	NA	NA	TRBJ2-1	TGTGCCAGCAGCTTAGAGGGGTATGAGCAGTTCTTC	CASSLEGYEQFF
TRBV10-3	NA	NA	TRBJ1-1	TGTGCCATCAGCCCGAAGAACACTGAAGCTTTCTTT	CAISPKNTEAFF
TRBV12-3/TRBV12-4	NA	NA	TRBJ2-2	TGTGCCAGCAGATCCGTTCCCACCGGGGAGCTGTTTTTT	CASRSVPTGELFF
TRBV5-1	TRBD2	many	TRBJ2-7	TGCGCCAGCAGTCCCGGGACTAGTTTAGACGAGCAGTACTTC	CASSPGTSLDEQYF
TRBV6-2/TRBV6-3	NA	many	TRBJ1-5	TGTGCCAGCAGGGACGGCAGGGCGGATCAGCCCCAGCATTTT	CASRDGRADQPQHF
TRBV18	NA	once	TRBJ2-1	TGTGCCAGCTCACCAGCACAGAACAACAATGAGCAGTTCTTC	CASSPAQNNNEQFF
TRBV27	NA	many	TRBJ2-2	TGTGCCAGCAGTTTTAACACCGGGGAGCTGTTTTTT	CASSFNTGELFF
TRBV7-2	TRBD2	NA	TRBJ2-2	TGTGCCAGCAGCCTAGGACTAGCCTTGTACACCTGGGAGCTGTTTTTT	CASSLGLALYTWELFF
TRBV7-2	NA	NA	TRBJ2-2	TGTGCCAGCAGCTTATCGCCCATCCAGAACACCGGGGAGCTGTTTTTT	CASSLSPIQNTGELFF
TRBV5-4	TRBD1	NA	TRBJ1-2	TGTGCCAGCACCACCCCCCGACAGGGCCCCTATGGCTACACCTTC	CASTTPRQGPYGYTF
TRBV6-2/TRBV6-3	TRBD2	few	TRBJ2-3	TGTGCCAGCAGTGACGGGGGGGGGGCAGATACGCAGTATTTT	CASSDGGGADTQYF
TRBV6-2/TRBV6-3	NA	NA	TRBJ1-2	TGTGCCAGCACCCCCTCTTACAGGGTATTAAAGAGCGGCTACACCTTC	CASTPSYRVLKSGYTF
TRBV7-2	NA	NA	TRBJ1-6	TGTGCCAGCATGGCCCCGGGTGTCCCCAATTCACCCCTCCACTTT	CASMAPGVPNSPLHF
TRBV6-4	TRBD1	NA	TRBJ1-1	TGTGCCAGCAGTCCAGGGGGAGAGAACACTGAAGCTTTCTTT	CASSPGGENTEAFF
TRBV3-1	NA	many	TRBJ2-7	TGTGCCAGCAGCAGGGGGAGGACGAGCTCCTACGAGCAGTACTTC	CASSRGRTSSYEQYF
TRBV6-2/TRBV6-3	NA	NA	TRBJ1-6	TGTGCCAGCAGCCTAGGCGGTGGTTCACCCCTCCACTTT	CASSLGGGSPLHF
TRBV7-2	NA	many	TRBJ1-2	TGTGCCAGCAGCTTAACGGGCGGCTATGGCTACACCTTC	CASSLTGGYGYTF
TRBV7-3	NA	NA	TRBJ2-3	TGTGCCAGCAGCTTATCGGGTCTCGACACAGATACGCAGTATTTT	CASSLSGLDTDTQYF
TRBV15	TRBD1	many	TRBJ2-5	TGTGCCACCAGCAAAGTGGGACAGGAAAAAGAGACCCAGTACTTC	CATSKVGQEKETQYF
TRBV5-5	NA	many	TRBJ1-3	TGTGCCAGCAGCTTGGCAGGGTTCATCGGAAACACCATATATTTT	CASSLAGFIGNTIYF
TRBV30	NA	once	TRBJ1-5	TGTGCCTGGAAGGCAGGGTCTCAGCCCCAGCATTTT	CAWKAGSQPQHF
TRBV7-9	NA	NA	TRBJ2-1	TGTGCCAGCAGCGCACCCTTCACTGACGAGCAGTTCTTC	CASSAPFTDEQFF
TRBV6-5	NA	NA	TRBJ2-7	TGTGCCAGCAGTTACTCGGTAGCCGGGACAAGTGGCTACGAGCAGTACTTC	CASSYSVAGTSGYEQYF
TRBV19	NA	many	TRBJ1-2	TGTGCCAGTAGTGTGGGGAGTAAAGGGGGCTACACCTTC	CASSVGSKGGYTF